This T cell receptor (beta chain) was obtained from a study of cytomegalovirus exposure and HLA in healthy donors. Overall study results and limits: In vitro assays verified that three CMV-associated chains recognized CMV antigens specifically.

Worth noting for this clone: What it recognizes is unknown.

Per germline, CDR1 MNHEY and CDR2 SMNVEV (reference sequence). Trimming left V 5 bases short and J 1 base short, with 15 bases between. The CDR3 covers 15 residues. Primers included in the PCR were 60 Vbeta and 13 Jbeta primers. The method was immunoSEQ multiplex PCR; TCRdb's version includes in-frame clones alone and lacks a portion of them. The sample shows 150,000 or so clones, roughly four fifths of them seen only once. This rearrangement joins TRBV27 to TRBJ2-7, with TRBD1 as a possible D gene (6 bases). The sequenced material came from PBMCs. This TCR derives from a female donor in good health and CMV-seronegative. In DNA, the CDR3 is TGTGCCAGCAGTCCTCCGACAGGACGGTCCTACGAGCAGTACTTC. It codes for CASSPPTGRSYEQYF.